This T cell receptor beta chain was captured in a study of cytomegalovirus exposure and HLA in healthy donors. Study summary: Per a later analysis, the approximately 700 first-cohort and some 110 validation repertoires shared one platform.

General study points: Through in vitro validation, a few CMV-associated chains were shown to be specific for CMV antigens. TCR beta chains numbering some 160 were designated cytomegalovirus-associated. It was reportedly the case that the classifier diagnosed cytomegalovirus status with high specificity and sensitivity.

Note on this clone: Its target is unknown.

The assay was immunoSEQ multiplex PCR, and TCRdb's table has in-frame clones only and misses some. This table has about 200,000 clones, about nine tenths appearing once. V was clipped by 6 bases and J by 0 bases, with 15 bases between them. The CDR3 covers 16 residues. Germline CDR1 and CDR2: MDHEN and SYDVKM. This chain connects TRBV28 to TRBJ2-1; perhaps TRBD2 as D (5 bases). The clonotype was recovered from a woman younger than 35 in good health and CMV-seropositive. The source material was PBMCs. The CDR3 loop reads CASSLEGGRSYNEQFF. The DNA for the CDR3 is TGTGCCAGCAGCCTAGAGGGCGGCCGCTCCTACAATGAGCAGTTCTTC.